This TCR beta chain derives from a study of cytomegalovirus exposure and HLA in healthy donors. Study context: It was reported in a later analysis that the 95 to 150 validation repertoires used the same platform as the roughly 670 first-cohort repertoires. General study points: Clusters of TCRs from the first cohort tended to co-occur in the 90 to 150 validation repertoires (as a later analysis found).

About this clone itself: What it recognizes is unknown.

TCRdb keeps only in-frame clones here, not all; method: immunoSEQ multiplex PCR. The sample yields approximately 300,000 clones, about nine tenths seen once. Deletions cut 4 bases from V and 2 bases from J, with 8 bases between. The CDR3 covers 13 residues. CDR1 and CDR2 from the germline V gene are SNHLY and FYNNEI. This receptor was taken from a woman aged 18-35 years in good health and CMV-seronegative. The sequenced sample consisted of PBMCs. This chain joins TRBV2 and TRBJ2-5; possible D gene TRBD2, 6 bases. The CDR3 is CASSAGLQETQYF. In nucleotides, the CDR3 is TGTGCCAGCAGTGCCGGACTACAAGAGACCCAGTACTTC.